The rows below give T cell receptor beta chains drawn from one sample of a study of T cell responses to AZD1222 COVID-19 vaccine. Sequencing used immunoSEQ multiplex PCR; TCRdb keeps in-frame clones, though not all of them. This table has some 130,000 clones, approximately 92% appearing once. Sequencing used peripheral blood, obtained 28 days after the second AZD1222 dose. All receptors derive from an adult who received the AZD1222 COVID-19 vaccine. Both conserved end residues are part of each CDR3.

v_call: TRBV9; cdr3_aa: CASSGGYERRSSSYNEQFF
v_call: TRBV5-1; cdr3_aa: CASSCIRLDQPQHF
v_call: TRBV7-9; cdr3_aa: CASSLSGINTEAFF
v_call: TRBV6-5; cdr3_aa: CASRGTGAANEKLFF
v_call: TRBV2; cdr3_aa: CASAGQGANEAFF
v_call: TRBV5-4; cdr3_aa: CASSLKGLPGTEAFF
v_call: TRBV6-5; cdr3_aa: CASSLTGDLGNTIYF
v_call: TRBV2; cdr3_aa: CASSDETSLGGGEQFF
v_call: TRBV5-1; cdr3_aa: CASSSRGVTEAFF
v_call: TRBV6-5; cdr3_aa: CASSYWGQQDEAFF
v_call: TRBV3-1/TRBV3-2; cdr3_aa: CATGTYEQYF
v_call: TRBV3-1/TRBV3-2; cdr3_aa: CASSQVSEGGSGELFF
v_call: TRBV6-1; cdr3_aa: CASSEVGIIYGYTF
v_call: TRBV3-1/TRBV3-2; cdr3_aa: CASSQGPGTATQYF
v_call: TRBV6-5; cdr3_aa: CASSFSRDGRPLQYF